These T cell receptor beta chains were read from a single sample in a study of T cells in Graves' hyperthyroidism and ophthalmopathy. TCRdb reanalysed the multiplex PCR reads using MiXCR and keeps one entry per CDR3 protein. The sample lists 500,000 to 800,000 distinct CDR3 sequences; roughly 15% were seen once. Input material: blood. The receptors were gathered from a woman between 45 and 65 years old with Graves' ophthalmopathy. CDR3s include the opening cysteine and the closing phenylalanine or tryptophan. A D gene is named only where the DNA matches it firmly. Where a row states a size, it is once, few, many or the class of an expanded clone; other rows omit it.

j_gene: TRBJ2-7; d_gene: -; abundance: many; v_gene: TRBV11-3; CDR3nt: TGTGCCAGCAGCTCCTCAGCTCTGTCACAATCGTGGGACGAGCAGTACTTC; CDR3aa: CASSSSALSQSWDEQYF
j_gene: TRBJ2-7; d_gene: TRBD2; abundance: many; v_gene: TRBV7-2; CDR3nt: TGTGCCAGCAGCTTGCTAGCGGGAGGCTTATGGTACGAGCAGTACTTC; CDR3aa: CASSLLAGGLWYEQYF
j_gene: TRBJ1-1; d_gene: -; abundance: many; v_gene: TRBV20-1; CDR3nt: TGCAGCGACGTCCTACAGGGAGCCACTGAAGCTTTCTTT; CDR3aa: CSDVLQGATEAFF
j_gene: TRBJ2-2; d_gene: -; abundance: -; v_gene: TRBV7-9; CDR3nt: TGTGCCAGCAGCGACAAACCACGAGGAGTCACCGGGGAGCTGTTTTTT; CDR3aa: CASSDKPRGVTGELFF
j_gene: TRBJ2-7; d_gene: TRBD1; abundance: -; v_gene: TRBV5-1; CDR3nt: TGCGCCAGCAGCTCCATGGGACAGGGCGACCACGAGCAGTACTTC; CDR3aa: CASSSMGQGDHEQYF
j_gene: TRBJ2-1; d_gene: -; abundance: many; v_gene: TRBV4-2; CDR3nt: TGTGCCAGCACCCCCCCGGTAGCGAATGAGCAGTTCTTC; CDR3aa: CASTPPVANEQFF
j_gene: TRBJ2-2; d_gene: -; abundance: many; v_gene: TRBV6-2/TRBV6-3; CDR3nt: TGTGCCAGCAGCCGCGGAAGGACGGCCGCGAACACCGGGGAGCTGTTTTTT; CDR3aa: CASSRGRTAANTGELFF
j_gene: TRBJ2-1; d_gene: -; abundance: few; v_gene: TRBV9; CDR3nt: TGTGCCAGCAGCGCCGCACCTAGTTTCGAGCAGTTCTTC; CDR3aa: CASSAAPSFEQFF
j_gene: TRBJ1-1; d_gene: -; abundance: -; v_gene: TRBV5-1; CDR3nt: TGCGCCAGCAGCATGGACAGTTTCACTGAAGCTTTCTTT; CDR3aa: CASSMDSFTEAFF
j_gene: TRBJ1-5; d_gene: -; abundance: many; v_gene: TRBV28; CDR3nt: TGTGCCAGCACCCTTGGGGTCAATCAGCCCCAGCATTTT; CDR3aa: CASTLGVNQPQHF
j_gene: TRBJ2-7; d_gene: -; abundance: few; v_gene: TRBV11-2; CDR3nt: TGTGCCAGCAGCTTAGATAGGAGGGCCGAGCAGTACTTC; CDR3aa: CASSLDRRAEQYF
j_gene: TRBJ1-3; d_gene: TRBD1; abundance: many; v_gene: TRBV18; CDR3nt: TGTGCCAGCTCACCAATGGGACAGGTGGGCTCTGGAAACACCATATATTTT; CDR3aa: CASSPMGQVGSGNTIYF
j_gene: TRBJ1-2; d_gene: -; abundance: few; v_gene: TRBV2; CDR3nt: TGTGCCAGCAGTGATGACAGCGGCTACACCTTC; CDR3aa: CASSDDSGYTF
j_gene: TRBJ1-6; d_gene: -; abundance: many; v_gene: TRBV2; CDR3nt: TGTGCCAGCAGTGAAGCAGGGGTGAATTCACCCCTCCACTTT; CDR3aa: CASSEAGVNSPLHF
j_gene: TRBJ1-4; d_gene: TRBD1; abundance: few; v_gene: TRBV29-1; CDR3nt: TGCAGCGTTGAAGATCAGGGGGGAAGTGAAAAACTGTTTTTT; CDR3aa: CSVEDQGGSEKLFF
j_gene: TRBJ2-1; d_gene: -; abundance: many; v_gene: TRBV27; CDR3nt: TGTGCCAGCAGTTCTCTGGGTTCCTACAATGAGCAGTTCTTC; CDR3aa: CASSSLGSYNEQFF
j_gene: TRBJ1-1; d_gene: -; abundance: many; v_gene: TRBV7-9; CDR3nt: TGTGCCAGCAGTTTATACGGGGGGAACACTGAAGCTTTCTTT; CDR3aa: CASSLYGGNTEAFF
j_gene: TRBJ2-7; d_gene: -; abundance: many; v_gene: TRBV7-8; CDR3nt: TGTGCCAGCAGCTTAGCTCAGCTGGCTAGCGTTCTCTACGAGCAGTACTTC; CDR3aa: CASSLAQLASVLYEQYF
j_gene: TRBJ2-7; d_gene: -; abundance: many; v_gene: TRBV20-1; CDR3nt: TGCAGTGCCCCGAAGGCCGCGATGGGGGAGCAGTACTTC; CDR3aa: CSAPKAAMGEQYF
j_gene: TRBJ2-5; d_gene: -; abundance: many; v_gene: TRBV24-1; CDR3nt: TGTGCCACCAGTGACACTGACACATTCCAAGAGACCCAGTACTTC; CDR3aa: CATSDTDTFQETQYF
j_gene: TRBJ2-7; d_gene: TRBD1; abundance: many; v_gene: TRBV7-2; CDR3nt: TGTGCCAGCAGCTTAACGAGGGGGCATTCCTACGAGCAGTACTTC; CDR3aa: CASSLTRGHSYEQYF
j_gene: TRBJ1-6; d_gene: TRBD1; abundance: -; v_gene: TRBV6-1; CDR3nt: TGTGCCAGCAGTCCAACCGGACAGGGGAGGTCCTATAATTCACCCCTCCACTTT; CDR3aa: CASSPTGQGRSYNSPLHF
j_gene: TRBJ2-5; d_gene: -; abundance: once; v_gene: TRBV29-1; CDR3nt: TGCAGCGCCCCCGATCCGGTGTCAGGGAGGGAGACCCAGTACTTC; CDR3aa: CSAPDPVSGRETQYF
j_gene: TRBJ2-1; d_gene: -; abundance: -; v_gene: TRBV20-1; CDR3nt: TGCAGTGCTAGAGGCCCGGAGCAGTTCTTC; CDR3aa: CSARGPEQFF
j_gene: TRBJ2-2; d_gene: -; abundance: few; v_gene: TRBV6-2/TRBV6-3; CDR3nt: TGTGCCAGCAGTTACTATACTACCGGGGAGCTGTTTTTT; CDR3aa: CASSYYTTGELFF
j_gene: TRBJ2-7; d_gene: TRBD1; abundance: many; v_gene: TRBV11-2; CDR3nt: TGTGCCAGCAGCTTAGTCCTCGACAGGGTGGACTACGAGCAGTACTTC; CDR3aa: CASSLVLDRVDYEQYF
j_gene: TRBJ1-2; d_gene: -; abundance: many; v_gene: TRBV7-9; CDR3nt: TGTGCCAGCAGCTTCGGGACAAACTATGGCTACACCTTC; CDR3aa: CASSFGTNYGYTF
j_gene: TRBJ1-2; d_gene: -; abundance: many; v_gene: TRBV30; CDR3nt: TGTGCCTGGAGTTCGACAGTCAGAGCTAACTATGGCTACACCTTC; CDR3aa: CAWSSTVRANYGYTF
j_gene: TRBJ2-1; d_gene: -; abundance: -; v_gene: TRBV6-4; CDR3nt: TGTGCCAGCAGTGCCCGGGGGAGCTCCTACAATGAGCGGTTCTTC; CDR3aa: CASSARGSSYNERFF
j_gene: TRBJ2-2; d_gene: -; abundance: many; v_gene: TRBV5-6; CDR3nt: TGTGCCAGCAACAAAGGAACCCTCACCGGGGAGCTGTTTTTT; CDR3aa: CASNKGTLTGELFF